Following are 27 T cell receptor beta chains from one sample sequenced in a study of blood T cell repertoires in COVID-19. TCRdb keeps only in-frame clones here, not all; method: immunoSEQ multiplex PCR. The sample holds about 200,000 clones, approximately 84% seen once. The sequenced sample consisted of peripheral blood. The receptor set was obtained from a woman of 80 years or more with acute or convalescent COVID-19.

The genes are TRBV6-2 or TRBV6-3 and TRBJ1-3; D gene ambiguous. The CDR3 is 15 amino acids. V was clipped by 2 bases and J by 0 bases, with 8 bases between them. Per germline, CDR1 MNHEY and CDR2 SVGEGT. The CDR3 DNA is TGTGCCAGCAGTTACACGGGGATCTCTGGAAACACCATATATTTT. It encodes CASSYTGISGNTIYF.

A few counts support this clone. The rearrangement joins TRBV7-3 to TRBJ2-2; D remains ambiguous. CDR3 length: 14 residues. Germline loops: CDR1 SGHTA, CDR2 FQGTGA. Trimming cost V 3 bases and J 3 bases, with 8 bases left between them. CDR3 coding DNA: TGTGCCAGCAGCTTGTCACAGTACACCGGGGAGCTGTTTTTT. Translated, it gives CASSLSQYTGELFF.

The chain has TRBV3-1 (or the pseudogene TRBV3-2) and TRBJ2-1; 13 bases align to TRBD2. The CDR3 is 15 amino acids. Germline CDR1 reads LGHDT; CDR2 reads YNNKEL (reference sequence). Trimming removed 4 bases from V and 7 bases from J; junction bases left unmatched: 4. CDR3 DNA sequence: TGTGCCAGCAGCCTGCGGACTAGCGGGGGAAATGAGCAGTTCTTC. It translates to CASSLRTSGGNEQFF.

The CDR3 nucleotides are TGTGCCAGCAGCTTAGACAGGGCTCGCGACGAGCAGTACTTC. Translating gives CASSLDRARDEQYF. The J gene is TRBJ2-7, the V gene TRBV7-2, with D perhaps TRBD1 (6 bases). V lost 1 base to trimming and J lost 5 bases, with 12 bases between them. The CDR3 loop spans 14 amino acids. From germline, CDR1 is SGHTA and CDR2 FQGNSA.

This CDR3 is CASSQNPFLAGKYEQYF. As DNA, the CDR3 is TGTGCCAGCAGCCAAAACCCATTCCTAGCGGGAAAATACGAGCAGTACTTC. The rearrangement joins TRBV28 to TRBJ2-7; TRBD2 matches 9 bases. The trim removed 6 bases at V and 4 bases at J, leaving 16 bases unmatched. This CDR3 has 17 residues. Germline CDR1 MDHEN, CDR2 SYDVKM.

This rearrangement joins TRBV28 to TRBJ2-1; 11 bases match TRBD1. CDR1 MDHEN and CDR2 SYDVKM come from the germline V gene. The CDR3 is 14 amino acids. Trimming cost V 6 bases and J 7 bases; bases outside gene matches: 5. The CDR3 nucleotides read TGTGCCAGCAGGGAGGGACAGGGGGGGAATGAGCAGTTCTTC. It is translated as CASREGQGGNEQFF.

Written as DNA, the CDR3 is TGTGCCAGTAGTGCACGGGACAGCCGTCCAGGCTACACCTTC. This translates into CASSARDSRPGYTF. The chain employs TRBV19 and TRBJ1-2; 7 bases fit TRBD1. The length of the CDR3 is 14 residues. Germline values: CDR1 LNHDA, CDR2 SQIVND (reference sequence). Trimming cost V 5 bases and J 8 bases; bases outside gene matches: 11.

V gene TRBV2 combines with J gene TRBJ1-2; 8 bases are shared with TRBD1. Germline values: CDR1 SNHLY, CDR2 FYNNEI. V lost 6 bases and J lost 10; bases outside the gene matches: 4. This CDR3 contains 11 residues. The CDR3, as DNA: TGTGCCAGCAGGGGGACAGGCTTCTACACCTTC. It specifies CASRGTGFYTF. Combining the CDR3 with reference TRBV2 and TRBJ1-2 gives the whole variable domain EPEVTQTPSHQVTQMGQEVILRCVPISNHLYFYWYRQILGQKVEFLVSFYNNEISEKSEIFDDQFSVERPDGSNFTLKIRSTKLEDSAMYFCASRGTGFYTFGSGTRLTVV.

This clone was seen just once. This rearrangement joins TRBV19 to TRBJ1-5; TRBD1 aligns across 9 bases. CDR3 length: 13 residues. V trimming: 10 bases; J trimming: 5 bases; junction bases outside the gene matches: 6. Germline assignment: CDR1 LNHDA and CDR2 SQIVND (reference sequence). CDR3 sequence: CATGQGPYQPQHF. In DNA, the CDR3 is TGTGCCACCGGACAGGGGCCCTATCAGCCCCAGCATTTT.

The chain uses TRBV6-5 and TRBJ1-6, with D unclear. The CDR3 contains 14 residues. CDR1 is MNHEY and CDR2 is SVGAGI in the germline V gene. Deletions cut 0 bases from V and 10 bases from J, with 10 bases between. The CDR3 is CASSYSIGGSPLHF. DNA of the CDR3: TGTGCCAGCAGTTACTCGATCGGCGGGTCACCCCTCCACTTT.

V gene TRBV30 combines with J gene TRBJ2-7; possible D gene TRBD2, 5 bases. Per the germline V gene, CDR1 is GTSNPN and CDR2 is SVGIG (reference sequence). This CDR3 spans 11 amino acids. V lost 6 bases to trimming and J lost 5 bases, with 11 bases between them. The CDR3 nucleotides are TGTGCCTGCAGTACTAGGCACGAGCAGTACTTC. Its protein is CACSTRHEQYF.

V is TRBV5-1 and J is TRBJ1-1; D is undetermined. In germline, CDR1 is SGHRS, CDR2 YFSETQ. The CDR3 extends over 14 amino acids. V lost 0 bases and J lost 6, with 12 bases in between. The CDR3 sequence is CASSLDAGWAEAFF. Written as DNA, the CDR3 is TGCGCCAGCAGCTTGGATGCGGGGTGGGCTGAAGCTTTCTTT. Variable domain in full (rest from reference TRBV5-1 and TRBJ1-1): KAGVTQTPRYLIKTRGQQVTLSCSPISGHRSVSWYQQTPGQGLQFLFEYFSETQRNKGNFPGRFSGRQFSNSRSEMNVSTLELGDSALYLCASSLDAGWAEAFFGQGTRLTVV.

This chain uses TRBV11-3 with TRBJ1-1; the D is unclear. V lost 2 bases, J lost 0 bases, and 4 bases lay in between. The CDR3 covers 13 residues. The germline gives CDR1 SGHNT, CDR2 YENEEA. Here the CDR3 DNA reads TGTGCCAGCAGCTTATACATGAACACTGAAGCTTTCTTT. This encodes CASSLYMNTEAFF.

The chain combines TRBV12-3 or TRBV12-4 with TRBJ2-2, with a weak D call TRBD1 (6 bases). V was pared by 1 base and J by 6 bases, with 6 bases between. The CDR3 is made up of 13 amino acids. CDR3: CASSLDRAGELFF. CDR3 DNA: TGTGCCAGCAGTTTAGACAGGGCCGGGGAGCTGTTTTTT.

The rearrangement uses TRBV5-1 and TRBJ1-3; 10 bases line up with TRBD1. This CDR3 has 16 residues. The trim removed 5 bases at V and 2 bases at J, leaving 7 bases unmatched. Germline CDR1 is SGHRS and CDR2 is YFSETQ. This CDR3 reads CASSLTGGLAGNTIYF. CDR3 nucleotides: TGCGCCAGCAGTTTGACAGGGGGCTTGGCTGGAAACACCATATATTTT.

CDR3 sequence: CASSPRTSGSTQYF. The CDR3 DNA reads as TGTGCCAGCAGTCCTCGGACTAGCGGGAGTACGCAGTATTTT. The chain is built from TRBV6-5 and TRBJ2-3; 13 nucleotides line up with TRBD2. CDR1 is MNHEY, CDR2 SVGAGI, per germline. The J segment lost 8 bases and the V segment lost 5 bases, leaving 4 bases of the junction unmatched. The CDR3 has 14 residues.

The gene calls are TRBV7-3 and TRBJ2-7; TRBD2 matches 7 bases. The length of the CDR3 is 15 residues. Germline assignment: CDR1 SGHTA and CDR2 FQGTGA. Trimming took 3 bases from V and 2 from J; bases not matched to a gene: 7. CDR3 coding DNA: TGTGCCAGCAGCTTGAGCGGGGTCCTCCCCTACGAGCAGTACTTC. This encodes CASSLSGVLPYEQYF.

J is TRBJ2-3 and V is TRBV3-1 (or the pseudogene TRBV3-2); 12 bases agree with TRBD2. With V trimmed by 4 bases and J by 8 bases, 13 bases remained unmatched. The CDR3 consists of 17 residues. CDR1 and CDR2 from the germline V gene are LGHDT and YNNKEL (reference sequence). The CDR3, as DNA: TGTGCCAGCAGCCTTACCGGACTAGCGGGGCCGAGGGGTACGCAGTATTTT. Translation: CASSLTGLAGPRGTQYF.

The chain uses TRBV2 and TRBJ1-2; 8 nucleotides line up with TRBD1. The CDR3 covers 13 residues. V lost 6 bases and J lost 6; bases outside the gene matches: 6. The germline V gene has CDR1 SNHLY and CDR2 FYNNEI. DNA for the CDR3: TGTGCCAGCAGCCGGACAGGGTACAATGGCTACACCTTC. Translation: CASSRTGYNGYTF. Together with reference TRBV2 and TRBJ1-2, the CDR3 gives the full variable domain: EPEVTQTPSHQVTQMGQEVILRCVPISNHLYFYWYRQILGQKVEFLVSFYNNEISEKSEIFDDQFSVERPDGSNFTLKIRSTKLEDSAMYFCASSRTGYNGYTFGSGTRLTVV.

J is TRBJ2-1 and V is TRBV4-2, with 9 positions matching TRBD2. Germline values: CDR1 LGHNA, CDR2 YNFKEQ. The CDR3 runs to 17 residues. The V segment lost 1 base and the J segment 4 bases; nucleotides outside the gene matches: 8. The CDR3 DNA reads as TGTGCCAGCAGCCAAGTTGTAGCGACTAGCGGATACAATGAGCAGTTCTTC. This translates into CASSQVVATSGYNEQFF.

The V gene is TRBV9, the J gene TRBJ1-1; no reliable D call. The ends were cut back, 0 bases at V and 1 base at J, with 10 bases in the middle. The CDR3 length is 15 residues. Per germline, CDR1 SGDLS and CDR2 YYNGEE. The DNA for the CDR3 is TGTGCCAGCAGCGTAGACCCATCGGGGAACACTGAAGCTTTCTTT. Translation: CASSVDPSGNTEAFF.

The chain links TRBV28 to TRBJ1-3; D remains unclear. This CDR3 has 12 amino acids. V was clipped by 10 bases and J by 7 bases, with 14 bases between them. The germline V gene encodes CDR1 MDHEN and CDR2 SYDVKM. CDR3 in DNA: TGTGCCACCGGGGATCCCTGGAACACCATATATTTT. This gives the protein CATGDPWNTIYF.

In its sample, this clone was seen once. The CDR3 coding sequence is TGTGCCAGCAGCTTGCCGGGAGGCCGAGAGACCCAGTACTTC. Protein product: CASSLPGGRETQYF. This chain links TRBV5-4 with TRBJ2-5, with 7 bases that match TRBD2. The CDR3 totals 14 residues. The germline V gene has CDR1 SGHNT and CDR2 YYREEE (reference sequence). V lost 1 base and J lost 4; bases outside the gene matches: 4.

V gene TRBV4-3 combines with J gene TRBJ2-3, with 8 bases aligning to TRBD2. Germline V gene lookup returns CDR1 LGHNA and CDR2 YSLEER. Trimming at V came to 0 bases and at J to 4 bases, leaving 6 bases not matched to a gene. This CDR3 spans 16 amino acids. The CDR3: CASSQEPAGVPDTQYF. The CDR3 nucleotides are TGCGCCAGCAGCCAAGAACCAGCGGGAGTCCCAGATACGCAGTATTTT.

V gene TRBV28 combines with J gene TRBJ1-5; D uncertain. The CDR3 length is 13 residues. From germline, CDR1 is MDHEN and CDR2 SYDVKM. The V end lost 2 bases, the J end lost 2 bases, and 4 bases lay between the germline ends. CDR3: CASSLPRNQPQHF. In DNA, the CDR3 is TGTGCCAGCAGTTTACCTCGCAATCAGCCCCAGCATTTT.

The chain recombines TRBV5-1 with TRBJ1-6; possible D gene TRBD1, 5 bases. Germline assignment: CDR1 SGHRS and CDR2 YFSETQ. V shed 0 bases and J shed 5 bases, with 9 bases lying between them. CDR3 length: 15 residues. CDR3 residues: CASSLGQSNNSPLHF. CDR3 DNA sequence: TGCGCCAGCAGCTTGGGACAGTCCAATAATTCACCCCTCCACTTT.

This chain links TRBV7-9 with TRBJ1-1, with D uncertain. V lost 1 base and J lost 8, with 8 bases in between. Germline loops: CDR1 SEHNR, CDR2 FQNEAQ (reference sequence). This CDR3 is built from 12 residues. CDR3: CASSLVPREAFF. The CDR3 DNA reads as TGTGCCAGCAGCTTAGTGCCCAGGGAAGCTTTCTTT. Using reference TRBV7-9 and TRBJ1-1 for the parts outside the CDR3, the full variable domain is DTGVSQNPRHKITKRGQNVTFRCDPISEHNRLYWYRQTLGQGPEFLTYFQNEAQLEKSRLLSDRFSAERPKGSFSTLEIQRTEQGDSAMYLCASSLVPREAFFGQGTRLTVV.